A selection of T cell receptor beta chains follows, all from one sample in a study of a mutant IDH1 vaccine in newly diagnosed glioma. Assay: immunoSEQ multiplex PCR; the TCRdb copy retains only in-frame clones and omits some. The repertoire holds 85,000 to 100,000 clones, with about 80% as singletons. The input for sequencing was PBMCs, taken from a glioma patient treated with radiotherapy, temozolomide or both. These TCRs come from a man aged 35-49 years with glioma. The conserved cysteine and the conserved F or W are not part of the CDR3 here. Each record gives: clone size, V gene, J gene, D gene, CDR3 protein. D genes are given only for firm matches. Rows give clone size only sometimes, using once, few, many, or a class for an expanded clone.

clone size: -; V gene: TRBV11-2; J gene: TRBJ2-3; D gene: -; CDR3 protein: ASSLGRRLVRPTDTQY
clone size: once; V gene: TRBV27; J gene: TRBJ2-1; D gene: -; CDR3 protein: ASSLWPPNEQF
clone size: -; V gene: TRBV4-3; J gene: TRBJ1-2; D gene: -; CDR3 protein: ASSQTSRSYGYT
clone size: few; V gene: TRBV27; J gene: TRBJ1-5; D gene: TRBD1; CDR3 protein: ASSVQGYNQPQH
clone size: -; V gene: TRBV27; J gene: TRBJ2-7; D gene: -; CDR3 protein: ASSFGGSYEQY
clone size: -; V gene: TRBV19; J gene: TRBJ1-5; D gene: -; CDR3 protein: ASSIPRRINQPQH
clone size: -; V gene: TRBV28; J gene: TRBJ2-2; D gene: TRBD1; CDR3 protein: ASSPRTGATGELF
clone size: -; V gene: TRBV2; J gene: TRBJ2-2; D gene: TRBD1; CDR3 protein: ASSPGQSNTGELF
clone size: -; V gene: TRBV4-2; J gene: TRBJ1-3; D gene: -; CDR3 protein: ASSPESRIFGNTIY
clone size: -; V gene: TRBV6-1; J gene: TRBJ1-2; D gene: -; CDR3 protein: ASSDRSSPYGYT
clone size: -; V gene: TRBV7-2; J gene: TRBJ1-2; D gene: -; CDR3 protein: ASSLVDRLYGYT
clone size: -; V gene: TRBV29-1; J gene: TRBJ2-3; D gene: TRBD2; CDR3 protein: SVVGLAGATDTQY
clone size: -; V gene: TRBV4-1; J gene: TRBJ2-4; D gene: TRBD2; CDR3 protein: ASSQELAGVPRK
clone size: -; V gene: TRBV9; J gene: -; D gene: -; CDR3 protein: ASSVGGSSYEQY
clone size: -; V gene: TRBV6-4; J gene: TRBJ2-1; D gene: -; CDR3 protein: ASSSQVYNEQF
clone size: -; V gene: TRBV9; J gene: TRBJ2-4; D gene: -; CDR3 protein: ASSVASTFGDIQY
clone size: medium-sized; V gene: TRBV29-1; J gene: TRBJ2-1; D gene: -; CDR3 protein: SVEGGGGGEQF
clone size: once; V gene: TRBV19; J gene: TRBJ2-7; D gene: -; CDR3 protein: ASSILADTSYEQY
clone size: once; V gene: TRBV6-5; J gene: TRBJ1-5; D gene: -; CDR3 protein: ASRLHIEGQPQH
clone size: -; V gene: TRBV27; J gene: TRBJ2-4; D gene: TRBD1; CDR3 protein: ASSLVRGGRNIQY
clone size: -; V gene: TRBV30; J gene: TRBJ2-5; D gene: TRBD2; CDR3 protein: AWKGGLAGDHLETQY
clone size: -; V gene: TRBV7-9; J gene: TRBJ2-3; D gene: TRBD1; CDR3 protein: ASSLGDRRSTDTQY
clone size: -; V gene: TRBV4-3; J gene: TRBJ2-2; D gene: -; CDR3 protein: ASSQGYDRRRTGELF
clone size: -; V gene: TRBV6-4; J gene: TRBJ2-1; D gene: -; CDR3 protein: ASSQGNEQF